These 6 T cell receptor beta chains were all obtained from the same sample, sequenced in a study of blood T cell repertoires in COVID-19. The protocol was immunoSEQ multiplex PCR, while the TCRdb copy is restricted to in-frame clones and leaves out a portion. This sample has 25,000 to 30,000 clones, with roughly 80% found just once. The sequencing input was peripheral blood. The receptors come from a woman in her seventies with acute or convalescent COVID-19.

The J gene is TRBJ1-1, the V gene TRBV2, with a possible D match to TRBD1 (5 bases). The V gene lost 4 bases and the J gene lost 8 bases, with 8 bases spanning the gap. CDR1 is SNHLY, CDR2 FYNNEI, per germline. This CDR3 contains 11 residues. The CDR3 spells CASSGRQEAFF. The CDR3 coding sequence is TGTGCCAGCAGTGGCCGACAGGAAGCTTTCTTT.

The chain has TRBV28 and TRBJ2-7; TRBD2 is a possible D gene (6 bases). Trimming stripped 6 bases from V and 6 bases from J, with 9 bases between. This CDR3 contains 11 residues. CDR1 and CDR2 (germline): MDHEN, SYDVKM. The CDR3 DNA follows: TGTGCCAGCAGGGAAGCGGGCGAGCAGTACTTC. Protein: CASREAGEQYF.

The rearrangement uses TRBV3-1 (or the pseudogene TRBV3-2) and TRBJ2-7; the D gene is possibly TRBD2 (5 bases). The CDR3 spans 17 residues. V dropped 0 bases and J dropped 3 bases, with 18 bases sitting between them. CDR1 is LGHDT, CDR2 YNNKEL, per germline (reference sequence). Written as DNA, the CDR3 is TGTGCCAGCAGCCAAGATCTAAGGGCGGGTGGAGGCTACGAGCAGTACTTC. Encoded protein: CASSQDLRAGGGYEQYF.

This clone was counted between two and nine times. J is TRBJ2-1 and V is TRBV14, with 9 bases fitting TRBD1. Unmatched junction bases numbered 9, after V lost 4 bases and J lost 8 bases. Per germline, CDR1 SGHDN and CDR2 FVKESK. This CDR3 comprises 15 residues. The CDR3 region has the DNA TGTGCCAGCAGCCGGGGACAGGGATGGACGGATGAGCAGTTCTTC. This translates into CASSRGQGWTDEQFF.

The chain links TRBV5-4 to TRBJ1-2, with D tentatively TRBD1 (5 bases). The germline V gene has CDR1 SGHNT and CDR2 YYREEE (reference sequence). V gave up 2 bases and J gave up 6 bases, with 11 bases separating them. CDR3 length: 13 residues. The DNA for the CDR3 is TGTGCCAGCAGCTTCTCCGGGGGGGATGGCTACACCTTC. Amino acids: CASSFSGGDGYTF.

The chain couples TRBV15 to TRBJ2-1, with 7 bases that match TRBD2. J was trimmed by 2 bases and V by 3 bases; bases with no gene match: 1. The CDR3 has 14 amino acids. Germline V gives CDR1 LNHNV, CDR2 YYDKDF (reference sequence). DNA of the CDR3: TGTGCCACCAGCAGTGGGGGGGCCTACAATGAGCAGTTCTTC. Translating gives CATSSGGAYNEQFF.